This T cell receptor (beta chain) stems from a study of T cell repertoires in cytomegalovirus infection. General observations from the study: Adding up the frequency of public TCR beta families identified people who carried CMV plus the relevant HLA. The study found HLA-C-restricted CMV-specific TCR beta clonotypes dominating the ex vivo response.

TCRdb itself ran the reads through MiXCR, one entry per CDR3 protein. The sample includes approximately 170,000 distinct CDR3 sequences, 17% of them seen just once. Comment on this clonotype: Its target is not known.

The CDR3 is made up of 18 amino acids. V lost 6 bases to trimming and J lost 1 base, with 19 bases between them. Germline V gene sequence: CDR1 SEHNR, CDR2 FQNEAQ (reference sequence). The sequence was collected from a human donor in good health (CMV status not recorded). Some clones in this sample may be carry-over from other donors' samples. The sample was CD8+ T cells from PBMCs. This sequence joins TRBV7-9 and TRBJ2-6; D call uncertain. This CDR3 reads CASRGGSITPSGANVLTF. The CDR3 DNA sequence: TGTGCCAGCAGAGGCGGCAGCATAACCCCTTCTGGGGCCAACGTCCTGACTTTC. Using reference TRBV7-9 and TRBJ2-6 for the parts outside the CDR3, the full variable domain is DTGVSQNPRHKITKRGQNVTFRCDPISEHNRLYWYRQTLGQGPEFLTYFQNEAQLEKSRLLSDRFSAERPKGSFSTLEIQRTEQGDSAMYLCASRGGSITPSGANVLTFGAGSRLTVL.